These 17 T cell receptor beta chains originate from one sample sequenced in a study of T cell responses to AZD1222 COVID-19 vaccine. Data came from immunoSEQ multiplex PCR; TCRdb stores just in-frame clones and leaves some out. Its listing shows about 140,000 clones. Source material: peripheral blood. The receptors here all came from an adult in good health.

The chain links TRBV7-9 to TRBJ2-7; 8 bases fit TRBD2. V lost 1 base and J lost 2; bases outside the gene matches: 4. The CDR3 extends over 15 amino acids. The germline CDR1 and CDR2 sequences are SEHNR and FQNEAQ (reference sequence). The CDR3 region is CASSLDGGAAYEQYF. CDR3 DNA: TGTGCCAGCAGCTTAGACGGGGGGGCCGCCTACGAGCAGTACTTC.

The genes are TRBV2 and TRBJ2-1; 7 bases fit TRBD1. Germline lookup yields CDR1 SNHLY and CDR2 FYNNEI. The CDR3 has 15 amino acids. V lost 6 bases, J lost 1 base, and 6 bases stayed unmatched. CDR3 coding DNA: TGTGCCAGCAGCTACAGGGGACCTTCCTACAATGAGCAGTTCTTC. It is translated as CASSYRGPSYNEQFF.

V gene TRBV19 combines with J gene TRBJ1-5; 7 positions agree with TRBD1. Germline CDR1 LNHDA, CDR2 SQIVND (reference sequence). V gave up 3 bases and J gave up 7 bases; unmatched junction bases: 6. The length of the CDR3 is 14 residues. The CDR3 DNA reads TGTGCCAGTAGTATTGGAGGGGGCCGGCAGCCCCAGCATTTT. Protein product: CASSIGGGRQPQHF. The variable domain in full, with the rest retrieved from reference TRBV19 and TRBJ1-5, is DGGITQSPKYLFRKEGQNVTLSCEQNLNHDAMYWYRQDPGQGLRLIYYSQIVNDFQKGDIAEGYSVSREKKESFPLTVTSAQKNPTAFYLCASSIGGGRQPQHFGDGTRLSIL.

V and J are TRBV11-3 and TRBJ1-4; 7 positions match TRBD1. Looked up from germline, CDR1 is SGHNT and CDR2 is YENEEA. This CDR3 contains 13 residues. Trimming at V came to 3 bases and at J to 11 bases, leaving 6 bases not matched to a gene. The CDR3 protein is CASSLRQGGKLFF. DNA for the CDR3: TGTGCCAGCAGCTTGAGACAGGGAGGGAAACTGTTTTTT.

The chain carries TRBV9 and TRBJ2-2; no clear D. There are 13 residues in the CDR3. V shed 0 bases and J shed 3 bases, with 3 bases lying between them. CDR1 SGDLS and CDR2 YYNGEE come from the germline V gene. As DNA, the CDR3 is TGTGCCAGCAGCGTAGTCTACACCGGGGAGCTGTTTTTT. It translates to CASSVVYTGELFF.

The chain carries TRBV11-2 and TRBJ2-2, with a possible D match to TRBD2 (6 bases). The CDR3 has 18 residues. The germline CDR1 and CDR2 sequences are SGHAT and FQNNGV. The germline V and J ends were trimmed by 1 base and 0 bases, with 15 bases remaining between them. The CDR3 nucleotides are TGTGCCAGCAGCTTAGGGCGGGGTGGAGACGCGAACACCGGGGAGCTGTTTTTT. Its translation: CASSLGRGGDANTGELFF. Full variable domain (rest looked up from reference TRBV11-2 and TRBJ2-2): EAGVAQSPRYKIIEKRQSVAFWCNPISGHATLYWYQQILGQGPKLLIQFQNNGVVDDSQLPKDRFSAERLKGVDSTLKIQPAKLEDSAVYLCASSLGRGGDANTGELFFGEGSRLTVL.

V and J are TRBV27 and TRBJ2-7, with 7 bases aligning to TRBD1. CDR1 MNHEY and CDR2 SMNVEV come from the germline V gene (reference sequence). The CDR3 has 12 amino acids. Unmatched junction bases numbered 3, after V lost 8 bases and J lost 2 bases. The CDR3 region has the DNA TGTGCCAGCTCCAGGGGGACCTACGAGCAGTACTTC. This translates into CASSRGTYEQYF.

V gene TRBV6-1 combines with J gene TRBJ2-7; D might be TRBD1 or TRBD2, each matching 6 bases. Trimming removed 1 base at V and 0 bases at J, with 10 bases between. Germline V gene lookup returns CDR1 MNHNS and CDR2 SASEGT. The CDR3 totals 15 residues. Here the CDR3 DNA reads TGTGCCAGCAGTGAAGACGGGGGCGCCTCCTACGAGCAGTACTTC. Amino acid sequence: CASSEDGGASYEQYF.

The CDR3 is CASNRELNTEAFF. In DNA form, the CDR3 reads TGCGCCAGCAACCGGGAGTTGAACACTGAAGCTTTCTTT. The chain carries TRBV10-1 and TRBJ1-1; D is undetermined. This CDR3 has 13 residues. CDR1 is WNHNN, CDR2 SYGVQD, per germline (reference sequence). V was trimmed by 7 bases and J by 0 bases, leaving 9 bases between them.

The chain couples TRBV28 to TRBJ1-2; D remains ambiguous. The CDR3 has 11 amino acids. Trimming cost V 8 bases and J 1 base, with 5 bases left between them. Germline V gene lookup returns CDR1 MDHEN and CDR2 SYDVKM. This CDR3 reads CASLYNYGYTF. The DNA of the CDR3 is TGTGCCAGCCTGTATAACTATGGCTACACCTTC.

The rearrangement uses TRBV2 and TRBJ1-4; 7 bases line up with TRBD1. Trimming at V came to 6 bases and at J to 8 bases, leaving 6 bases not matched to a gene. The germline CDR1 and CDR2 sequences are SNHLY and FYNNEI. The CDR3 runs 13 residues. This CDR3 reads CASRGTVSEKLFF. For the CDR3, the DNA is TGTGCCAGCAGGGGGACAGTCAGCGAAAAACTGTTTTTT.

V is TRBV5-4 and J is TRBJ2-2; TRBD2 matches 10 bases. The length of the CDR3 is 16 residues. Germline CDR1 SGHNT, CDR2 YYREEE (reference sequence). V dropped 0 bases and J dropped 8; count of bases not matched to a gene: 7. The CDR3 protein is CASSLGLAGRLGELFF. As DNA, the CDR3 is TGTGCCAGCAGCTTGGGACTAGCGGGTCGCTTAGGGGAGCTGTTTTTT.

The J gene is TRBJ1-1, the V gene TRBV7-9; no definite D call. Germline V gene lookup returns CDR1 SEHNR and CDR2 FQNEAQ (reference sequence). The CDR3 extends over 14 amino acids. Trimming cost V 0 bases and J 5 bases, with 10 bases left between them. The CDR3 coding sequence is TGTGCCAGCAGCTTAGCCGGGCCGCGTACTGAAGCTTTCTTT. It codes for CASSLAGPRTEAFF.

The V gene is TRBV30, the J gene TRBJ2-4; D uncertain. Between the trimmed V and J ends, which lost 7 bases and 2 bases, there was a span of 15 bases. The CDR3 extends over 14 amino acids. Per germline, CDR1 GTSNPN and CDR2 SVGIG (reference sequence). CDR3 DNA: TGTGCCTCCCGTCCACCAAATTCCAAAAACATTCAGTACTTC. Its protein product is CASRPPNSKNIQYF.

V and J are TRBV7-2 and TRBJ1-4; tentatively, D is TRBD1 (5 bases). From germline, CDR1 is SGHTA and CDR2 FQGNSA. The CDR3 is 15 residues long. V was clipped by 1 base and J by 7 bases, with 13 bases between them. The CDR3 sequence is CASSLGFQGREKLFF. The CDR3 bases are TGTGCCAGCAGCTTAGGGTTTCAGGGCCGTGAAAAACTGTTTTTT.

V and J are TRBV28 and TRBJ1-2; no reliable D call. CDR1 and CDR2 from the germline V gene are MDHEN and SYDVKM. The CDR3 spans 13 residues. The ends were cut back, 1 base at V and 8 bases at J, with 11 bases in the middle. The CDR3 here is CASSLSVHRGYTF. In nucleotides, the CDR3 is TGTGCCAGCAGTTTATCGGTGCATCGGGGCTACACCTTC.

The rearrangement links TRBV6-2 or TRBV6-3 to TRBJ2-3; weak D call: TRBD2 (7 bases). V was shortened by 6 bases and J by 2 bases, with 15 bases between the two germline ends. The length of the CDR3 is 15 residues. In germline, CDR1 is MNHEY, CDR2 SVGEGT. CDR3 bases: TGTGCCAGCAGCCAAGGGGGGGGGCACACAGATACGCAGTATTTT. This sequence encodes CASSQGGGHTDTQYF.